These 4 T cell receptor beta chains came from one sample sequenced in a study of response to subunit inactivated influenza vaccine. TCRdb reanalysed the RT-PCR reads using MiXCR and keeps one entry per CDR3 protein. The repertoire holds about 520,000 distinct CDR3 sequences, with approximately 7.8% as singletons. Sample: PBMCs from blood, taken around 2 years after vaccination. These receptors were obtained from a man aged 45 to 75 who received an inactivated influenza vaccine.

In its sample, this clonotype was seen many times. This chain joins TRBV20-1 and TRBJ1-5, with no clear D. The CDR3 runs to 12 residues. Trimming stripped 3 bases from V and 3 bases from J, with 6 bases between. Germline CDR1 DFQATT, CDR2 SNEGSKA (reference sequence). CDR3 nucleotide sequence: TGCAGTGCTAGTGAGTTCAATCAGCCCCAGCATTTT. This translates into CSASEFNQPQHF.

This clonotype was picked up a small number of times. This chain uses TRBV20-1 with TRBJ2-1; 10 bases fit TRBD2. From germline, CDR1 is DFQATT and CDR2 SNEGSKA (reference sequence). The CDR3 covers 14 residues. Unmatched junction bases numbered 3, after V lost 1 base and J lost 6 bases. The CDR3: CSARGSGGVNEQFF. CDR3 DNA: TGCAGTGCTAGAGGCAGCGGGGGGGTCAATGAGCAGTTCTTC.

Comments on this clonotype: A single base separates this from a much larger clone, so it may be a read error. The J gene is TRBJ2-1, the V gene TRBV24-1; D not resolved. The V end was cut by 3 bases, the J end by 0 bases, with 14 bases between. This CDR3 has 17 residues. The germline gives CDR1 KGHDR, CDR2 SFDVKD. CDR3 amino acids: CATSDNHADRSYNEQFF. The CDR3 DNA sequence: TGTGCCACCAGTGATAATCATGCAGACCGCTCCTACAATGAGCAGTTCTTC.

This clonotype has just a few counts. The genes are TRBV28 and TRBJ1-1; D is ambiguous. Germline V gives CDR1 MDHEN, CDR2 SYDVKM. This CDR3 has 14 amino acids. V lost 2 bases, J lost 4 bases, and 11 bases lay in between. CDR3 residues: CASSLGGRSTEAFF. In DNA, the CDR3 is TGTGCCAGCAGTTTAGGAGGGAGGAGCACTGAAGCTTTCTTT.